This entry lists 30 T cell receptor beta chains sequenced from one sample in a study of CD8 T cells in ankylosing spondylitis. TCRdb itself ran the 5' RACE reads through MiXCR, one entry per CDR3 protein. This sample has about 840,000 distinct CDR3 sequences, with around 11% found just once. No antigen has been assigned to these receptors. Study results and limitations: About eight highly homologous variants made up a TCR beta motif that seemed to typify ankylosing spondylitis blood.

The specimen was blood, either unsorted or a sorted T cell fraction (not recorded which). These receptors originate from a male donor with ankylosing spondylitis.

As for this clonotype: One end of the junction is discordant with germline, which a read error may explain. The chain uses TRBV7-2 and TRBJ2-2; a weak D match, TRBD2 (5 bases). This CDR3 spans 15 amino acids. The germline V gene has CDR1 SGHTA and CDR2 FQGNSA. The CDR3 DNA follows: TGCGCCAGCAGCTTGGGGTCGGGAAACACCGGGGAGCTGTTTTTT. It encodes CASSLGSGNTGELFF.

This clonotype was counted at least ten times. Germline is not matched at one junction end, which may reflect a read error. The J gene is TRBJ2-7, the V gene TRBV20-1, with 7 nucleotides matching TRBD2. The CDR3 contains 11 residues. Per germline, CDR1 DFQATT and CDR2 SNEGSKA (reference sequence). This CDR3 is CAPGLWYEQYF. The CDR3 DNA is TGTGCACCGGGACTATGGTACGAGCAGTACTTC.

This rearrangement joins TRBV6-5 to TRBJ2-3; TRBD2 matches at 8 bases. CDR1 and CDR2 (germline): MNHEY, SVGAGI. The V and J ends lost 0 bases and 2 bases, in that order; junction bases with no gene match: 7. This CDR3 is built from 17 residues. The CDR3 DNA sequence: TGTGCCAGCAGTTACTCTCCCAGCGGGGGCACCACAGATACGCAGTATTTT. Its translation is CASSYSPSGGTTDTQYF.

This clonotype was recorded many times. The rearrangement uses TRBV24-1 and TRBJ2-1; the D is unclear. This CDR3 comprises 12 residues. Between the trimmed V and J ends, which lost 5 bases and 12 bases, there was a span of 13 bases. Germline loops: CDR1 KGHDR, CDR2 SFDVKD. CDR3: CATSVTGGLQFF. DNA for the CDR3: TGTGCCACCAGTGTGACCGGTGGGTTGCAGTTCTTC.

This clonotype was observed a few times. The chain uses TRBV27 and TRBJ1-5; D ambiguous. Trimming took 5 bases from V and 3 from J, leaving 11 bases between them. Germline assignment: CDR1 MNHEY and CDR2 SMNVEV (reference sequence). The CDR3 length is 14 residues. The CDR3 sequence: CASSHNRVNQPQHF. CDR3 nucleotides: TGTGCCAGCAGTCACAATAGAGTCAATCAGCCCCAGCATTTT.

The rearrangement links TRBV2 to TRBJ1-2, with D possibly TRBD1 on 6 matching bases. The CDR3 length is 14 residues. Germline CDR1 is SNHLY and CDR2 is FYNNEI. V lost 5 bases to trimming and J lost 4 bases, with 14 bases between them. DNA of the CDR3: TGTGCCAGCAGTCAACAGGGTCGCCTCTATGGCTACACCTTC. Translated, it gives CASSQQGRLYGYTF.

This clonotype was seen at least ten times. The chain couples TRBV5-1 to TRBJ2-7, with TRBD1 as a possible D gene (5 bases). The CDR3 loop spans 14 amino acids. V lost 5 bases and J 3 bases, leaving 15 bases between the germline ends. From germline, CDR1 is SGHRS and CDR2 YFSETQ. In DNA, the CDR3 is TGCGCCAGCAGATTCAAGGGGCTAAACTACGAGCAGTACTTC. Protein product: CASRFKGLNYEQYF.

This clonotype was detected a few times. The rearrangement links TRBV5-1 to TRBJ2-3; D is possibly TRBD2 (5 bases). Trimming pared 5 bases from V and 2 bases from J, leaving 12 bases between. Per germline, CDR1 SGHRS and CDR2 YFSETQ. There are 14 residues in the CDR3. CDR3 residues: CASSWSGPTDTQYF. CDR3 bases: TGCGCCAGCAGTTGGAGCGGACCCACAGATACGCAGTATTTT.

The gene calls are TRBV30 and TRBJ1-6; tentatively, D is TRBD1 (5 bases). Germline-derived CDR1 and CDR2 are GTSNPN and SVGIG (reference sequence). V shed 2 bases and J shed 8 bases, with 13 bases lying between them. This CDR3 is built from 14 residues. In DNA, the CDR3 is TGTGCCTGGAGTAGGGACGTCCTTTATTCACCCCTCCACTTT. Its protein product is CAWSRDVLYSPLHF.

The chain joins TRBV20-1 to TRBJ2-1, with 8 bases that match TRBD2. With V trimmed by 3 bases and J by 2 bases, 6 bases remained unmatched. The CDR3 length is 15 residues. Germline assignment: CDR1 DFQATT and CDR2 SNEGSKA (reference sequence). The CDR3 DNA follows: TGCAGTGCTAGGGCCCAGGGACTAGCCTACAATGAGCAGTTCTTC. Amino acids: CSARAQGLAYNEQFF.

This clonotype has at least ten counts. The J gene is TRBJ1-5, the V gene TRBV20-1; D not certain. Germline CDR1 DFQATT, CDR2 SNEGSKA (reference sequence). This CDR3 is built from 12 residues. V gave up 3 bases and J gave up 8 bases, with 11 bases separating them. The CDR3 coding sequence is TGCAGTGCTAGCGCGGCGATTAAGCCCCAGCATTTT. Translation: CSASAAIKPQHF.

This chain joins TRBV9 and TRBJ2-7, with no clear D. This CDR3 contains 15 residues. Trimming stripped 4 bases from V and 3 bases from J, with 17 bases between. Germline loops: CDR1 SGDLS, CDR2 YYNGEE. CDR3 sequence: CASSPRIATDYEQYF. CDR3 coding DNA: TGTGCCAGCAGCCCCCGGATAGCAACCGACTACGAGCAGTACTTC.

The CDR3 protein is CASGGGRGYTF. The DNA for the CDR3 is TGTGCCAGCGGGGGAGGGCGAGGCTACACCTTC. The chain links TRBV2 to TRBJ1-2; maybe TRBD1 (5 bases). The germline CDR1 and CDR2 sequences are SNHLY and FYNNEI. The length of the CDR3 is 11 residues. The V end lost 8 bases, the J end lost 8 bases, and 12 bases lay between the germline ends.

The J gene is TRBJ2-1, the V gene TRBV3-1; D not certain. The V end was cut by 4 bases, the J end by 7 bases, with 14 bases between. The germline V gene has CDR1 LGHDT and CDR2 YNNKEL (reference sequence). The CDR3 is made up of 14 amino acids. The chain's CDR3 is CASSRLYGINEQFF. The CDR3 DNA is TGTGCCAGCAGCCGTTTATATGGAATTAATGAGCAGTTCTTC.

V and J are TRBV4-1 and TRBJ2-1, with a tentative D call TRBD2 (5 bases). The CDR3 is made up of 15 amino acids. Germline CDR1 MGHRA, CDR2 YSYEKL. The V gene lost 4 bases and the J gene lost 2 bases, with 12 bases spanning the gap. This CDR3 reads CASSRRSETYNEQFF. The CDR3, as DNA: TGCGCCAGCAGCCGTCGTAGCGAAACCTACAATGAGCAGTTCTTC.

This clonotype has just a few counts. The genes are TRBV4-2 and TRBJ1-2; no definite D call. Germline loops: CDR1 LGHNA, CDR2 YNFKEQ. The CDR3 sequence is 15 residues long. V shed 0 bases and J shed 4 bases, with 12 bases lying between them. CDR3 DNA sequence: TGTGCCAGCAGCCAAGATGCCGGGTGGTTCTATGGCTACACCTTC. It is translated as CASSQDAGWFYGYTF.

The chain couples TRBV5-5 to TRBJ2-3; TRBD1 matches 9 bases. V lost 3 bases, J lost 3 bases, and 11 bases stayed unmatched. The CDR3 covers 17 residues. Germline V CDR1 and CDR2: SGHKS, YYEKEE (reference sequence). The CDR3 spells CASSSGKTGGLTDTQYF. The CDR3, as DNA: TGTGCCAGCAGCTCAGGGAAGACAGGGGGACTGACAGATACGCAGTATTTT.

The rearrangement joins TRBV10-3 to TRBJ2-5; no clear D gene. The CDR3 sequence is 13 residues long. The germline V gene has CDR1 ENHRY and CDR2 SYGVKD. V shed 5 bases and J shed 5 bases, with 12 bases lying between them. The CDR3 coding sequence is TGTGCCATCAGTCCCGTTCTGCGGGAGACCCAGTACTTC. Translation gives CAISPVLRETQYF.

This sequence joins TRBV6-1 and TRBJ2-7, with D unresolved. There are 12 residues in the CDR3. Germline CDR1 is MNHNS and CDR2 is SASEGT. Trimming shortened V by 1 base and J by 1 base, and 2 bases separated the two germline ends. This CDR3 reads CASSEVSYEQYF. CDR3 coding DNA: TGTGCCAGCAGTGAAGTATCCTACGAGCAGTACTTC.

This clonotype appeared a few times. The chain joins TRBV18 to TRBJ2-7; 7 bases line up with TRBD2. This CDR3 comprises 13 residues. V was clipped by 2 bases and J by 4 bases; unmatched bases: 2. Germline CDR1 KGHSH, CDR2 LQKENI. The CDR3 DNA follows: TGTGCCAGCTCACCATTCGGGGGGTACGAGCAGTACTTC. It codes for CASSPFGGYEQYF.

This clonotype has just a few counts. As DNA, the CDR3 is TGCGCCAGCAGCCGAAGCGGGAGACCTCCCAATGAGCAGTTCTTC. This sequence encodes CASSRSGRPPNEQFF. This chain uses TRBV5-1 with TRBJ2-1; 8 nucleotides align to TRBD2. The length of the CDR3 is 15 residues. The J segment lost 6 bases and the V segment lost 4 bases, leaving 9 bases of the junction unmatched. Germline V lookup: CDR1 SGHRS, CDR2 YFSETQ.

Ten or more counts support this clonotype. CDR3 sequence: CSVLQGPQETQYF. CDR3 in DNA: TGCAGCGTTTTACAGGGGCCCCAAGAGACCCAGTACTTC. The chain has TRBV29-1 and TRBJ2-5; 7 bases line up with TRBD1. Germline CDR1 SQVTM, CDR2 ANQGSEA. Trimming cost V 5 bases and J 1 base; bases outside gene matches: 4. The CDR3 is 13 residues long.

This chain links TRBV20-1 with TRBJ2-1; a possible D gene is TRBD2 (6 bases). Germline CDR1 and CDR2: DFQATT and SNEGSKA (reference sequence). Deletions cut 5 bases from V and 6 bases from J, with 8 bases between. This CDR3 has 11 amino acids. The CDR3 loop reads CSALSGNEQFF. DNA for the CDR3: TGCAGTGCTCTTAGCGGCAATGAGCAGTTCTTC.

The chain has TRBV6-5 and TRBJ2-5; D perhaps matches TRBD2 (5 bases). Germline lookup yields CDR1 MNHEY and CDR2 SVGAGI. CDR3 length: 15 residues. Trimming removed 2 bases at V and 4 bases at J, with 14 bases between. The CDR3 sequence: CASSYLGLIRETQYF. CDR3 in DNA: TGTGCCAGCAGTTACCTCGGACTGATCCGAGAGACCCAGTACTTC.

This clonotype has only a few counts. CDR3 nucleotide sequence: TGTGCCAGCAGTTTGGCAGGGCCGTCAAACTATGGCTACACCTTC. It yields the protein CASSLAGPSNYGYTF. The chain combines TRBV28 with TRBJ1-2, with D perhaps TRBD1 (5 bases). The CDR3 extends over 15 amino acids. CDR1 is MDHEN, CDR2 SYDVKM, per germline. V lost 3 bases and J lost 2, with 13 bases in between.

This clonotype was found a few times. The rearrangement links TRBV15 to TRBJ2-7, with 10 bases aligning to TRBD1. This CDR3 contains 13 residues. V dropped 5 bases and J dropped 6; count of bases not matched to a gene: 4. In germline, CDR1 is LNHNV, CDR2 YYDKDF (reference sequence). The CDR3 spells CATSRDRGREQYF. CDR3 nucleotide sequence: TGTGCCACCAGCCGGGACAGGGGACGCGAGCAGTACTTC.

V gene TRBV27 combines with J gene TRBJ1-2; D is perhaps TRBD1 (5 bases). V lost 4 bases, J lost 4 bases, and 16 bases lay in between. The CDR3 extends over 15 amino acids. CDR1 and CDR2 (germline): MNHEY, SMNVEV (reference sequence). The chain's CDR3 is CASSSRGLASYGYTF. The DNA for the CDR3 is TGTGCCAGCAGTTCCCGGGGCCTAGCTAGCTATGGCTACACCTTC.

The V gene is TRBV5-1, the J gene TRBJ2-7; D may be TRBD1 (5 bases). Looked up from germline, CDR1 is SGHRS and CDR2 is YFSETQ. This CDR3 contains 15 residues. Trimming left V 0 bases short and J 5 bases short, with 15 bases between. The CDR3 nucleotides read TGCGCCAGCAGCTTGGGACAGTTCCTTCTCGACGAGCAGTACTTC. Its protein is CASSLGQFLLDEQYF.

This clonotype occurred a few times. This chain joins TRBV20-1 and TRBJ2-3; D uncertain. The CDR3 is 15 residues long. The V end was cut by 8 bases, the J end by 1 base, with 19 bases between. The germline gives CDR1 DFQATT, CDR2 SNEGSKA (reference sequence). The DNA for the CDR3 is TGCAGTCCCTTCTCGGGTGGGATCGGCACAGATACGCAGTATTTT. Encoded protein: CSPFSGGIGTDTQYF.

V is TRBV4-2 and J is TRBJ1-5, with a possible D match to TRBD1 (5 bases). The CDR3 totals 14 residues. Germline V gene data show CDR1 as LGHNA and CDR2 as YNFKEQ. V lost 1 base, J lost 9 bases, and 13 bases lay in between. Here the CDR3 DNA reads TGTGCCAGCAGCCAAGGTGACAGTCCAGGGCCCCAGCATTTT. This sequence encodes CASSQGDSPGPQHF.